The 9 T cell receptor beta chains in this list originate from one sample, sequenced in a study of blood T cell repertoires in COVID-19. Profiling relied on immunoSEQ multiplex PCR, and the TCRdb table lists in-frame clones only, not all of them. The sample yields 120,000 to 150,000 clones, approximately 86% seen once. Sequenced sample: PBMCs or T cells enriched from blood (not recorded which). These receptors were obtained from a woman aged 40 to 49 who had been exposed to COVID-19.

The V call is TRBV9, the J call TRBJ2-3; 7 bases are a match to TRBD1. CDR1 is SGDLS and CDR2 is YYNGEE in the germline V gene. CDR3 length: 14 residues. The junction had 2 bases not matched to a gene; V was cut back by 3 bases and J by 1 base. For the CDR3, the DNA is TGTGCCAGCAGCGCAGACAGGGGCACAGATACGCAGTATTTT. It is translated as CASSADRGTDTQYF. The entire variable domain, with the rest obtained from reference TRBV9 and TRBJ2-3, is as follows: DSGVTQTPKHLITATGQRVTLRCSPRSGDLSVYWYQQSLDQGLQFLIQYYNGEERAKGNILERFSAQQFPDLHSELNLSSLELGDSALYFCASSADRGTDTQYFGPGTRLTVL.

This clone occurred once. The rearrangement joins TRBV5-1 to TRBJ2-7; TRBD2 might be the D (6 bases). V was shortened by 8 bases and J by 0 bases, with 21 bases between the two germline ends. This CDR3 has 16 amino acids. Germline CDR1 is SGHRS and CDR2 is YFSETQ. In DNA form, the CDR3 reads TGCGCCAGTAATACGGGGGACGTCGATAGCTCCTACGAGCAGTACTTC. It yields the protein CASNTGDVDSSYEQYF.

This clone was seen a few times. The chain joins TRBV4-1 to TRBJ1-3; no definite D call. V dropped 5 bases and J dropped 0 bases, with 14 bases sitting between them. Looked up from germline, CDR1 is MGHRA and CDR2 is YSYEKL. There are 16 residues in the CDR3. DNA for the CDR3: TGCGCCAGCAGCTCGGCGGGATCAGACTCTGGAAACACCATATATTTT. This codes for CASSSAGSDSGNTIYF.

For the CDR3, the DNA is TGTGCCAGCAGTAGAGGGACAGGGGAAAATCAGCCCCAGCATTTT. Translation: CASSRGTGENQPQHF. V and J are TRBV6-5 and TRBJ1-5, with TRBD1 identical over 10 bases. The CDR3 contains 15 residues. J gave up 4 bases and V 5 bases, and 5 bases lay outside the gene matches. Germline loops: CDR1 MNHEY, CDR2 SVGAGI.

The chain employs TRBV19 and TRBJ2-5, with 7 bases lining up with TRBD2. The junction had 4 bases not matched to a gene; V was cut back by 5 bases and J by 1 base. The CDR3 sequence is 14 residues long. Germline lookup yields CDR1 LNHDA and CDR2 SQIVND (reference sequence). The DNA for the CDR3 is TGTGCCAGTAGTCCGCGGGGGTCCCAAGAGACCCAGTACTTC. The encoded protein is CASSPRGSQETQYF. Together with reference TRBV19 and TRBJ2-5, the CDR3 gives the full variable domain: DGGITQSPKYLFRKEGQNVTLSCEQNLNHDAMYWYRQDPGQGLRLIYYSQIVNDFQKGDIAEGYSVSREKKESFPLTVTSAQKNPTAFYLCASSPRGSQETQYFGPGTRLLVL.

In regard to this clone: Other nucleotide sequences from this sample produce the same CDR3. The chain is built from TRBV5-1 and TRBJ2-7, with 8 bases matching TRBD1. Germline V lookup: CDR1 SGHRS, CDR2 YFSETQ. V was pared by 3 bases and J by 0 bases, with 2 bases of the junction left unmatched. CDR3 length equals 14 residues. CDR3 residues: CASSSGQDSYEQYF. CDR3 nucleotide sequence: TGCGCCAGCAGCTCGGGACAGGACTCCTACGAGCAGTACTTC. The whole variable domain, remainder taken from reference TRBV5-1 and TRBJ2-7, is KAGVTQTPRYLIKTRGQQVTLSCSPISGHRSVSWYQQTPGQGLQFLFEYFSETQRNKGNFPGRFSGRQFSNSRSEMNVSTLELGDSALYLCASSSGQDSYEQYFGPGTRLTVT.

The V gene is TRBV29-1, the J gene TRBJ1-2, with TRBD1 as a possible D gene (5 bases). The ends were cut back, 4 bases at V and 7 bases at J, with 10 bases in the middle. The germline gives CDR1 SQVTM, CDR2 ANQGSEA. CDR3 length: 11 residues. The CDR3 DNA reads TGCAGCGTTGGGGGGAGGGGTGGCTACACCTTC. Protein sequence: CSVGGRGGYTF.

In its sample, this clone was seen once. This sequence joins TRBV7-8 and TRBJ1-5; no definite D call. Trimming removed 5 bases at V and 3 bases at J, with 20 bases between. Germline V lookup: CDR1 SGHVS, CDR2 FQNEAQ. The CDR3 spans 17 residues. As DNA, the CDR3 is TGTGCCAGCAGCCCTACACCGACTAGGAGGCTCAATCAGCCCCAGCATTTT. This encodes CASSPTPTRRLNQPQHF.

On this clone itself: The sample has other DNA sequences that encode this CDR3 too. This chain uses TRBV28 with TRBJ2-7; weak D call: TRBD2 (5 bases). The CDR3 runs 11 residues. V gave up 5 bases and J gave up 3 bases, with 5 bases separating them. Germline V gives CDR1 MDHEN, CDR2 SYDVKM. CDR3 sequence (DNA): TGTGCCAGCAGTACTAGCTACGAGCAGTACTTC. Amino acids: CASSTSYEQYF.